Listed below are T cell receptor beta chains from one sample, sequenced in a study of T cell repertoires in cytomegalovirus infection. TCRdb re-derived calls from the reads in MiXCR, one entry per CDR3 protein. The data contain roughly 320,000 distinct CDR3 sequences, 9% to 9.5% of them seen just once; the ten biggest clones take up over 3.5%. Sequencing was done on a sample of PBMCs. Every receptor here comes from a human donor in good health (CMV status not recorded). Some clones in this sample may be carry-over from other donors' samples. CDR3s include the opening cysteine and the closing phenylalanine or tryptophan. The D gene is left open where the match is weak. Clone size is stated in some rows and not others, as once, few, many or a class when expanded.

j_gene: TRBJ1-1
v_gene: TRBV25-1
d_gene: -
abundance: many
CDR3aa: CASGLGGNTEAFF
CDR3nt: TGTGCCAGCGGTTTAGGGGGGAACACTGAAGCTTTCTTT

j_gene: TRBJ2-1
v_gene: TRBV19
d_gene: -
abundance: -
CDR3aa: CASSIGRYNEQFF
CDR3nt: TGTGCCAGTAGTATAGGACGTTACAATGAGCAGTTCTTC

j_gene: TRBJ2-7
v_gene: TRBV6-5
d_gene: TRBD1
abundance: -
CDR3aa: CASSYSGQGGGEQYF
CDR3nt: TGTGCCAGCAGTTACTCAGGACAGGGAGGCGGTGAGCAGTACTTC

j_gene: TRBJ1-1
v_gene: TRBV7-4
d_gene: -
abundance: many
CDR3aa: CASSLKGARTEAFF
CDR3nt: TGTGCCAGCAGCTTAAAAGGGGCGAGGACTGAAGCTTTCTTT

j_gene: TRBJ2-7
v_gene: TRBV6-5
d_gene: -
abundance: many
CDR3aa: CASSYSRGEQYF
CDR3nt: TGTGCCAGCAGTTACTCGAGGGGCGAGCAGTACTTC

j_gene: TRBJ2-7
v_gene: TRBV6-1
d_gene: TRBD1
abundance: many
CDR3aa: CASRQQGGGPYEQYF
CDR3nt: TGTGCCAGCAGACAACAGGGGGGAGGCCCTTACGAGCAGTACTTC

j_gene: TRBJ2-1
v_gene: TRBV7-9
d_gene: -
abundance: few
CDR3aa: CASAGAAPYNEQFF
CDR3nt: TGTGCCAGCGCGGGGGCCGCGCCCTACAATGAGCAGTTCTTC

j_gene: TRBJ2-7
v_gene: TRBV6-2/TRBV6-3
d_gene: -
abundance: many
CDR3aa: CASKPAGRPLYEQYF
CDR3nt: TGTGCCAGCAAGCCAGCCGGGAGACCGCTCTACGAGCAGTACTTC

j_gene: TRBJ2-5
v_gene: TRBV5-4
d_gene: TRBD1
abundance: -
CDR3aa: CASSTRDRQETQYF
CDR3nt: TGTGCCAGCAGCACCCGGGACAGACAAGAGACCCAGTACTTC

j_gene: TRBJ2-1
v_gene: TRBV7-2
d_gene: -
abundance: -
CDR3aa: CASSRFVDNEQFF
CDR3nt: TGTGCCAGCAGCCGTTTCGTCGACAATGAGCAGTTCTTC

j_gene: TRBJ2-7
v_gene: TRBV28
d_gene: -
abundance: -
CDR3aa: CASSLSWPRSYEQYF
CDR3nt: TGTGCCAGCAGTTTATCGTGGCCGAGGAGCTACGAGCAGTACTTC

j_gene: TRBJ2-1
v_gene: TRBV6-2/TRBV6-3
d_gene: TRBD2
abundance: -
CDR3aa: CASRPTSGLYNEQFF
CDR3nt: TGTGCCAGCAGACCTACTAGCGGACTGTACAATGAGCAGTTCTTC

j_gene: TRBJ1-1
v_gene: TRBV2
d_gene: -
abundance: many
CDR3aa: CASQRRVPEAFF
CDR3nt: TGTGCCAGCCAGCGAAGAGTCCCTGAAGCTTTCTTT

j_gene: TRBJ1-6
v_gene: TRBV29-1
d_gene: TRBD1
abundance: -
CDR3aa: CSAGQGGSSPLHF
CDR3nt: TGCAGCGCTGGACAGGGTGGAAGTTCACCCCTCCACTTT

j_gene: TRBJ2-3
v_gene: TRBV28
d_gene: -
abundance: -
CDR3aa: CASSPNEDTQYF
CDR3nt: TGTGCCAGCAGCCCGAATGAGGATACGCAGTATTTT

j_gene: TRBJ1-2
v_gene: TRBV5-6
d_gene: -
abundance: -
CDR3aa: CASYGNYGYTF
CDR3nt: TGTGCCAGCTACGGGAACTATGGCTACACCTTC

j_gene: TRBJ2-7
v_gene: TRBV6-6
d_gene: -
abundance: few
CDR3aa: CASTAGAGPYEQYF
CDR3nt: TGTGCCAGCACTGCGGGGGCCGGGCCCTACGAGCAGTACTTC

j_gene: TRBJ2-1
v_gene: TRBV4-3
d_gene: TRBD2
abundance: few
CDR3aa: CASSQVSGGAYNEQFF
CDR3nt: TGCGCCAGCAGCCAAGTGAGCGGGGGGGCCTACAATGAGCAGTTCTTC

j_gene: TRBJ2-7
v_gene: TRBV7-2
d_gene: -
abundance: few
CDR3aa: CASSLRPDSYEQYF
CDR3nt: TGTGCCAGCAGCTTAAGGCCGGATTCCTACGAGCAGTACTTC

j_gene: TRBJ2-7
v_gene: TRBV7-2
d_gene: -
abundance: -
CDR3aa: CASSLVGGSQEPYEQYF
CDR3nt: TGTGCCAGCAGCTTAGTTGGAGGGTCACAGGAACCCTACGAGCAGTACTTC

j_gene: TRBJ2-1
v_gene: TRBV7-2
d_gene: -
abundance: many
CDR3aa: CASSLFAGWEQFF
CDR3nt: TGTGCCAGCAGCTTATTCGCGGGGTGGGAGCAGTTCTTC

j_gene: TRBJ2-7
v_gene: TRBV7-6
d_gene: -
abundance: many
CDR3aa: CASSLEAGTFYEQYF
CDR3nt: TGTGCCAGCAGCTTAGAAGCGGGCACCTTCTACGAGCAGTACTTC

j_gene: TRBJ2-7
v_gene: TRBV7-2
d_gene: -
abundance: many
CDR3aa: CASSVAQGEQYF
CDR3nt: TGTGCCAGCAGCGTAGCACAGGGTGAGCAGTACTTC

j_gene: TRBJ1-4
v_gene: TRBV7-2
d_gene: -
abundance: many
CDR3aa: CASSSYFVTNEKLFF
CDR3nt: TGTGCCAGCAGCTCCTATTTTGTGACTAATGAAAAACTGTTTTTT

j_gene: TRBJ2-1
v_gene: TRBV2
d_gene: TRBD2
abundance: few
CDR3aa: CASSGLAGGGNEQFF
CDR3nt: TGTGCCAGCAGTGGACTAGCGGGGGGGGGTAATGAGCAGTTCTTC

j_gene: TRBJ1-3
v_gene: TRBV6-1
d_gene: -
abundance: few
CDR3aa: CASSESLGSSGNTIYF
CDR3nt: TGTGCCAGCAGTGAATCCCTTGGTAGCTCTGGAAACACCATATATTTT

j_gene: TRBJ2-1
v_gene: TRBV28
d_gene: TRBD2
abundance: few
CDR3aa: CASSLSFSGRHEQFF
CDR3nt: TGTGCCAGCAGTTTATCTTTTAGCGGGAGACATGAGCAGTTCTTC

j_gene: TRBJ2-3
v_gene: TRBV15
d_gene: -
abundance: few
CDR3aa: CATSRGAGRGTDTQYF
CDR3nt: TGTGCCACCAGCAGAGGCGCGGGGCGCGGCACAGATACGCAGTATTTT

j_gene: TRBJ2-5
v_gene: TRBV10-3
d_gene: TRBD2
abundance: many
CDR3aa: CAISESVLAGDSTQYF
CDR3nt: TGTGCCATCAGTGAGTCGGTACTAGCGGGAGACTCGACCCAGTACTTC